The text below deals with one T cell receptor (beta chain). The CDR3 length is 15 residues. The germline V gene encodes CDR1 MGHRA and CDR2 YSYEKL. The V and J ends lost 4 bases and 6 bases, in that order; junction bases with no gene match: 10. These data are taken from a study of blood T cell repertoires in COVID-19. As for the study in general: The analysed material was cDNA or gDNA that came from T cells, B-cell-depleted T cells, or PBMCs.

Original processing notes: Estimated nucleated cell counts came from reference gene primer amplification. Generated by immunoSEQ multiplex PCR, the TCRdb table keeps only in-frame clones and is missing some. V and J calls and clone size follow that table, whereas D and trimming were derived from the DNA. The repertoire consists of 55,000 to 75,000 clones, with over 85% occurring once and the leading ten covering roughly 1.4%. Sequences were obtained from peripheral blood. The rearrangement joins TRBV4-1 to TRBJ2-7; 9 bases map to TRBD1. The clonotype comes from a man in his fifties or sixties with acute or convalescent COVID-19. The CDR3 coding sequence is TGCGCCAGCAGCCTGTTCGGGACAGGGACGGGCGAGCAGTACTTC. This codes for CASSLFGTGTGEQYF.